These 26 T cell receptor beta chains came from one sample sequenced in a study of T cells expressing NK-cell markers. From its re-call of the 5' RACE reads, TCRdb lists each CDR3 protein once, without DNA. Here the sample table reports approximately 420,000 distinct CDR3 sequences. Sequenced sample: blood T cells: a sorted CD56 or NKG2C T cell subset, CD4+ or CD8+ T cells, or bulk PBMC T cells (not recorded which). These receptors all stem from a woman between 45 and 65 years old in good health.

The chain's CDR3 is CASSLFSSANTNNEQFF. V usage is TRBV5-1 and J usage is TRBJ2-1; lacking DNA, the TRBD1 call made by TCRdb goes unchecked. The CDR3 has 17 amino acids. CDR1 SGHRS and CDR2 YFSETQ come from the germline V gene.

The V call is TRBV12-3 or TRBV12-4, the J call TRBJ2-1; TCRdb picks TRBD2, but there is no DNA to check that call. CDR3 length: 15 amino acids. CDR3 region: CASSLLRGGDNEQFF.

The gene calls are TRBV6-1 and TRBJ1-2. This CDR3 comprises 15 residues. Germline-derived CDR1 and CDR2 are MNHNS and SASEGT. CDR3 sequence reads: CASSQNPAENYGYTF.

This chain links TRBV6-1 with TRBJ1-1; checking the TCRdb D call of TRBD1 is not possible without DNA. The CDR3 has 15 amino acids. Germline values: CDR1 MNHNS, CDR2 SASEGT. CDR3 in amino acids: CASSEILDSNTEAFF.

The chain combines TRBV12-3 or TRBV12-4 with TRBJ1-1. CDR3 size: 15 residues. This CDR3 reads CASSLRMVGNTEAFF.

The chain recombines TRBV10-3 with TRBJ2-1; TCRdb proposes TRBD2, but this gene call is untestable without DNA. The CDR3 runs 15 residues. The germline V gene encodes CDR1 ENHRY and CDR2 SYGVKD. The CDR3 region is CAILPGTSGENEQFF.

The CDR3 loop reads CASSLANSYNEQFF. The gene calls are TRBV7-9 and TRBJ2-1. The CDR3 length is 14 residues. Germline assignment: CDR1 SEHNR and CDR2 FQNEAQ (reference sequence).

CDR3 amino acids: CAISEASGNTIYF. The genes are TRBV10-3 and TRBJ1-3. This CDR3 comprises 13 residues. Germline CDR1 is ENHRY and CDR2 is SYGVKD.

CDR3 amino acids: CATSTGPVNYNEQFF. The chain couples TRBV24-1 to TRBJ2-1; TCRdb reports TRBD1, a call that lacks DNA to check it against. The CDR3 contains 15 residues. Germline CDR1 is KGHDR and CDR2 is SFDVKD.

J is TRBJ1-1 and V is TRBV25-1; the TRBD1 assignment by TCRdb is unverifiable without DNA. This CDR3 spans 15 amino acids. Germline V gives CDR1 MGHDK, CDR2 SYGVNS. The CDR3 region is CASSEWTGIYTEAFF.

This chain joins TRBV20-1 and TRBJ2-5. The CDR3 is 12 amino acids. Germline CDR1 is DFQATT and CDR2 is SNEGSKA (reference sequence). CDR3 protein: CSARVSSGTQYF.

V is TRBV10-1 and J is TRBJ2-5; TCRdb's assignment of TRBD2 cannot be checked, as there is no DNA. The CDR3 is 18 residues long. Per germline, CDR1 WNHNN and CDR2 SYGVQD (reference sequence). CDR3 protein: CASSKPGLAGGSEETQYF.

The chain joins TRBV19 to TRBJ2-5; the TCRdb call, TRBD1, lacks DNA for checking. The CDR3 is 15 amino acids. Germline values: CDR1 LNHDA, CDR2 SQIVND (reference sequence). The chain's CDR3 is CASTQGTGHPETQYF.

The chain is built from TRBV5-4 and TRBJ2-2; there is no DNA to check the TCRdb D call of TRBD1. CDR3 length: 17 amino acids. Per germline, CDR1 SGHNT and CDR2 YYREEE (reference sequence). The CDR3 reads CASSLMLRGGQAGELFF.

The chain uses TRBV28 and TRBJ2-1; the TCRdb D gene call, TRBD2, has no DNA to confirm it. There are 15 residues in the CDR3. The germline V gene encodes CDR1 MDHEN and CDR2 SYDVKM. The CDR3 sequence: CASRAPGLARDEQFF.

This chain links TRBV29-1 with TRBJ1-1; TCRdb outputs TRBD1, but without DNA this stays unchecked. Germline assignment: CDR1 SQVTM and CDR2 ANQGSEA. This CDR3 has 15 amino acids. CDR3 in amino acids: CSVGGQGAKNTEAFF.

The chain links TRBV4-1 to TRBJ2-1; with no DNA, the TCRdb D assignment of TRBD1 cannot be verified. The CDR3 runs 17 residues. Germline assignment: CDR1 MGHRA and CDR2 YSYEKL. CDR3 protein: CASSQDWVGATYNEQFF.

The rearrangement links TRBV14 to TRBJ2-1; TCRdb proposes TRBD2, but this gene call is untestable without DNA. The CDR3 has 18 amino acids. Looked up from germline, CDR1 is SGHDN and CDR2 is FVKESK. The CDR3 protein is CASSQVGLAGAVYNEQFF. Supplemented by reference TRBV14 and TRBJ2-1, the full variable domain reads EAGVTQFPSHSVIEKGQTVTLRCDPISGHDNLYWYRRVMGKEIKFLLHFVKESKQDESGMPNNRFLAERTGGTYSTLKVQPAELEDSGVYFCASSQVGLAGAVYNEQFFGPGTRLTVL.

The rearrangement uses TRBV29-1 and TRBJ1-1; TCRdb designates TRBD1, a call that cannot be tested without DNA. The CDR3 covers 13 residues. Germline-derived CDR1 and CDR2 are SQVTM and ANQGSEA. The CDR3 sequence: CSARQLGDTEAFF.

CDR3 sequence: CASSRTAGQGYEQYF. The rearrangement links TRBV7-8 to TRBJ2-7; TCRdb returns TRBD1, unconfirmable since there is no DNA. Per the germline V gene, CDR1 is SGHVS and CDR2 is FQNEAQ. The CDR3 runs 15 residues. Filled out from reference TRBV7-8 and TRBJ2-7, the complete variable domain reads GAGVSQSPRYKVAKRGQDVALRCDPISGHVSLFWYQQALGQGPEFLTYFQNEAQLDKSGLPSDRFFAERPEGSVSTLKIQRTQQEDSAVYLCASSRTAGQGYEQYFGPGTRLTVT.

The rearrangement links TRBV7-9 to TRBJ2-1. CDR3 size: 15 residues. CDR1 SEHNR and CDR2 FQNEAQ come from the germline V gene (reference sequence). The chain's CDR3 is CASSLVSSSYNEQFF.

Here the CDR3 reads CASSLLVGYGYTF. This sequence joins TRBV12-3 or TRBV12-4 and TRBJ1-2. This CDR3 has 13 residues.

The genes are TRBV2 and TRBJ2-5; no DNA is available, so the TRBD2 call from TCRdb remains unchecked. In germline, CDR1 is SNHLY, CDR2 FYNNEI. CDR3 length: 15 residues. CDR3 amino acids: CASSTGTSPQETQYF. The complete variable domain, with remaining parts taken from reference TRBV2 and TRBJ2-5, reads EPEVTQTPSHQVTQMGQEVILRCVPISNHLYFYWYRQILGQKVEFLVSFYNNEISEKSEIFDDQFSVERPDGSNFTLKIRSTKLEDSAMYFCASSTGTSPQETQYFGPGTRLLVL.

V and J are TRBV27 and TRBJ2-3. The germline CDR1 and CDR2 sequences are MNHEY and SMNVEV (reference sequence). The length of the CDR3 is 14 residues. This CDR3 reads CASNGGNSADTQYF.

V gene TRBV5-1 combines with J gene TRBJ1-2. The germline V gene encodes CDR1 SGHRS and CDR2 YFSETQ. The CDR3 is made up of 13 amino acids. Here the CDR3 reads CASSLADGYGYTF.

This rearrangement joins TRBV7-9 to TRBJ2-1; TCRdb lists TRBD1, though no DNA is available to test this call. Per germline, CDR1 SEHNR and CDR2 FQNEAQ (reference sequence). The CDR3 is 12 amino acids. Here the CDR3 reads CASSLARTGEFF.